This TCR beta chain appears in the sequencing data of a study of T cells after yellow fever vaccination. At the level of the study: Any fraction with a low cell number was prepared using SMART-Seq v4 Ultra Low Input. Study outcomes and limitations: It was a small share of clonotypes that appeared in both CD4 and CD8 compartments.

Researchers made TCR cDNA using 5'RACE template switching, and this step added a universal primer site and UMIs. Via MiXCR, TCRdb re-called the 5' RACE reads, giving one row per CDR3 protein. The data contain about 170,000 distinct CDR3 sequences, approximately 9.9% of them singletons. CDR1 is LGHNA and CDR2 is YNFKEQ in the germline V gene. Trimming took off 0 bases at V and 6 bases at J, with 12 bases between the two ends. This CDR3 has 15 residues. To note about this clonotype: Its antigen is currently unknown.

This clonotype was sampled from a man aged 18 to 29 who received the YFV17D yellow fever vaccine. The source material was CD8+ T cells sorted from PBMCs, sampled 15 days after the yellow fever booster vaccination. The chain combines TRBV4-2 with TRBJ2-1; a weak D match, TRBD2 (5 bases). CDR3 nucleotides: TGTGCCAGCAGCCAAGATACCCCTGGGAGCAATGAGCAGTTCTTC. Its protein product is CASSQDTPGSNEQFF.